This is a list of T cell receptor beta chains from one sample in a study of blood T cell repertoires in COVID-19. TCRdb's copy holds only in-frame clones and misses some; the assay was immunoSEQ multiplex PCR. The sample consists of tens of thousands of clones, 70% to 90% of them appearing once. The sequenced sample consisted of peripheral blood. The receptors were gathered from an older woman with acute or convalescent COVID-19. The CDR3 runs from the conserved cysteine through the conserved F or W. A D gene is named only where the DNA matches it firmly. The size field is filled for only some rows; it gives once, few, many or a size class.

>TRBD2|TRBJ2-7|once|TRBV3-1/TRBV3-2
CASSPLAGGPYEQYF
TGTGCCAGCAGCCCTCTGGCGGGGGGCCCCTACGAGCAGTACTTC
>TRBD1|TRBJ1-4|.|TRBV4-1
CASSLGQGGEKLFF
TGCGCCAGCAGCCTGGGACAGGGGGGTGAAAAACTGTTTTTT
>.|TRBJ1-3|once|TRBV5-1
CASSGDGTLSSGNTIYF
TGCGCCAGCAGCGGAGACGGCACCTTGAGCTCTGGAAACACCATATATTTT
>TRBD1|TRBJ1-1|.|TRBV19
CASQGAEAFF
TGTGCCAGTCAGGGGGCTGAAGCTTTCTTT
>.|TRBJ2-3|.|TRBV6-5
CASQAGSTDTQYF
TGTGCCAGCCAGGCGGGTAGCACAGATACGCAGTATTTT
>TRBD1|TRBJ1-4|.|TRBV5-8
CASSLVVTGDF
TGTGCCAGCAGCTTAGTGGTGACAGGGGATTTT
>TRBD1|TRBJ2-7|.|TRBV11-2
CASSRAGGSYEQYF
TGTGCCAGCAGCAGAGCAGGGGGCAGCTACGAGCAGTACTTC
>.|TRBJ2-3|.|TRBV6-5
CASSYRSSASTDTQYF
TGTGCCAGCAGTTACCGCAGCAGCGCTAGCACAGATACGCAGTATTTT
>.|TRBJ1-3|.|TRBV30
CAWSAPGGSTIYF
TGTGCCTGGAGTGCCCCGGGGGGATCCACCATATATTTT
>TRBD1|TRBJ1-2|.|TRBV5-1
CASSLSGQAVYGYTF
TGCGCCAGCAGCTTATCCGGACAGGCAGTCTATGGCTACACCTTC
>TRBD1|TRBJ1-1|.|TRBV10-1
CAGSGGMTGDGDGTEAFF
TGCGCCGGCAGTGGGGGGATGACAGGGGACGGGGATGGGACTGAAGCTTTCTTT
>.|TRBJ1-1|.|TRBV10-3
CAISEEGRTEAFF
TGTGCCATCAGTGAAGAGGGTCGGACTGAAGCTTTCTTT
>TRBD1|TRBJ1-5|.|TRBV4-1
CASSLKQGRQPQHF
TGCGCCAGCAGCCTAAAACAGGGGCGTCAGCCCCAGCATTTT
>TRBD1|TRBJ1-1|.|TRBV5-8
CASRSTFGTGKGNTEAFF
TGTGCCAGCAGATCTACGTTCGGGACAGGAAAGGGAAACACTGAAGCTTTCTTT
>.|TRBJ2-6|.|TRBV19
CASKIMGGGANVLTF
TGTGCCAGTAAAATCATGGGGGGAGGGGCCAACGTCCTGACTTTC
>.|TRBJ1-1|.|TRBV9
CASSGGGVNTEAFF
TGTGCCAGCAGCGGTGGGGGGGTGAACACTGAAGCTTTCTTT
>TRBD1|TRBJ1-1|few|TRBV14
CASSPDRVKAFF
TGTGCCAGCAGCCCCGACAGGGTAAAAGCTTTCTTT
>TRBD1|TRBJ2-7|.|TRBV18
CASSQGTGTAYEQYF
TGTGCCAGCTCGCAAGGAACCGGGACAGCTTACGAGCAGTACTTC